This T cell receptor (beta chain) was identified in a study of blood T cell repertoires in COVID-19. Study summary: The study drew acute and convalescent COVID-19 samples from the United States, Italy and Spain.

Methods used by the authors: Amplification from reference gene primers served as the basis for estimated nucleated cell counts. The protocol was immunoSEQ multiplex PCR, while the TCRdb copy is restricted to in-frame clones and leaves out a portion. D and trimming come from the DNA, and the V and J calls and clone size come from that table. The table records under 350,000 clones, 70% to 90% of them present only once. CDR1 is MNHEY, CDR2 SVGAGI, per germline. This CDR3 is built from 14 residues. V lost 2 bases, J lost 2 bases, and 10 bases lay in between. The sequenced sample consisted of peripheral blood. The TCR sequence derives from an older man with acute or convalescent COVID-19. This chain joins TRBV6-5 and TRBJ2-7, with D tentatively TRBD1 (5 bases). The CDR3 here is CASSYRQGPYEQYF. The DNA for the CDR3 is TGTGCCAGCAGTTACCGGCAGGGCCCCTACGAGCAGTACTTC.